The clone carrying this TCR beta chain was observed once. Using immunoSEQ multiplex PCR, the repertoire was profiled, and TCRdb retains in-frame clones only, with some absent. The repertoire consists of fewer than 200,000 clones, with approximately 91% occurring once and the leading ten covering 1.5% to 2%. The V gene lost 2 bases and the J gene lost 7 bases, with 17 bases spanning the gap. Per the germline V gene, CDR1 is KGHSH and CDR2 is LQKENI. The CDR3 covers 15 residues. This sample was included in a study of T cell responses to AZD1222 COVID-19 vaccine. The V and J genes are TRBV18 and TRBJ1-1; no definite D call. Sequencing used peripheral blood, obtained on day 0 of AZD1222 vaccination. The receptor's source is an adult in good health. The CDR3 nucleotides are TGTGCCAGCTCACCAACTAGCCGATACACGAGTGAAGCTTTCTTT. This gives the protein CASSPTSRYTSEAFF.